This TCR beta chain derives from a study of blood T cell repertoires in COVID-19. TCRdb's copy holds only in-frame clones and misses some; the assay was immunoSEQ multiplex PCR. The sample contains some 340,000 clones, 80% to 90% of which appear only once. Trimming at V came to 0 bases and at J to 6 bases, leaving 6 bases not matched to a gene. This CDR3 is 15 amino acids long. Germline assignment: CDR1 MNHEY and CDR2 SVGEGT. This TCR was recovered from a woman in her 30s who had recovered from COVID-19. The sequenced sample was PBMCs or T cells enriched from blood (not recorded which). This rearrangement joins TRBV6-2 or TRBV6-3 to TRBJ1-1, with TRBD1 matching 8 bases. This chain's CDR3 is CASSYSIGTGAEAFF. The CDR3 DNA is TGTGCCAGCAGTTACTCTATAGGGACAGGCGCTGAAGCTTTCTTT.